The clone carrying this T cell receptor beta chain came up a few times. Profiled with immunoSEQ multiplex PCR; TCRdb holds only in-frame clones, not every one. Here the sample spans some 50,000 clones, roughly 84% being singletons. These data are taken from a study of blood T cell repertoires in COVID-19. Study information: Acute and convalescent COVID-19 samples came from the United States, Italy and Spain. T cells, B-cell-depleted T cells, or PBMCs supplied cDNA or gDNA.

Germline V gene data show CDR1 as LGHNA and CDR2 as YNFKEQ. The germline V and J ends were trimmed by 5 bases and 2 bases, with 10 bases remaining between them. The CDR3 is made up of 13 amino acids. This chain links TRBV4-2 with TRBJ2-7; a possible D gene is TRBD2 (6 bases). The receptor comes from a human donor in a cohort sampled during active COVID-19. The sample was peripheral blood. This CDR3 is CASSVSGAYEQYF. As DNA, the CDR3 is TGTGCCAGCAGCGTTAGCGGAGCCTACGAGCAGTACTTC.